This record looks at one TCR beta chain sequence and its context. What it binds is unknown. TCR beta libraries were prepared from cDNA with unique molecular identifiers. There were 1 to 10 million T cells, and approximately 500,000 cDNA molecules came from them. One entry per CDR3 protein, called by TCRdb with MiXCR from the PCR reads. The table records about 680,000 distinct CDR3 sequences, 55% to 70% of them present only once. The data are from a study of post-analysis software for immune sequencing data. Study-level findings and limits: Roughly five TRBV segments, including TRBV5-6, TRBV5-1 and TRBV20-1, were more frequent in patients than controls. Relative to controls, patients with multiple sclerosis showed significantly lower normalized Chao1 diversity.

V lost 4 bases to trimming and J lost 3 bases, with 10 bases between them. This CDR3 has 13 residues. Germline CDR1 and CDR2: MNHEY and SVGAGI. Sequencing was performed on blood. The clonotype comes from a girl aged 2-10 years with multiple sclerosis. The rearrangement joins TRBV6-5 to TRBJ2-7; tentatively, D is TRBD1 or TRBD2 (5 bases each). Here the CDR3 DNA reads TGTGCCAGCAGTTGGGACGGCTACTACGAGCAGTACTTC. Translating it yields CASSWDGYYEQYF.